This T cell receptor (beta chain) derives from a study of blood T cell repertoires in COVID-19. Profiled with immunoSEQ multiplex PCR; TCRdb holds only in-frame clones, not every one. The data hold more than 85,000 clones, with about 79% observed a single time. With 5 bases clipped from V and 0 bases from J, the junction kept 8 bases outside the gene matches. The germline V gene encodes CDR1 SEHNR and CDR2 FQNEAQ (reference sequence). The CDR3 is 16 residues long. The V call is TRBV7-9, the J call TRBJ1-1, with TRBD1 matching over 8 bases. Sequencing input: peripheral blood. The clonotype comes from a woman older than 75 with active or convalescent COVID-19. CDR3 nucleotide sequence: TGTGCCAGCAGCCCAAGACAGGGGATGATGAACACTGAAGCTTTCTTT. Its protein is CASSPRQGMMNTEAFF.